The rows below give T cell receptor beta chains drawn from one sample of a study of blood T cell repertoires in COVID-19. Produced via immunoSEQ multiplex PCR; TCRdb's table is partial and in-frame only. The data hold around 120,000 clones, with 70% to 80% observed a single time. Input material: peripheral blood. These TCRs come from a man in his 70s with acute or convalescent COVID-19. CDR3s include the opening cysteine and the closing phenylalanine or tryptophan. D genes are given only for firm matches. Some rows have no size entry. The others give once, few or many, or a class for an expanded clone.

- | TRBJ1-1 | - | TRBV11-2 | CASSLGGGAGTEAFF | TGTGCCAGCAGCTTAGGCGGCGGGGCGGGCACTGAAGCTTTCTTT
- | TRBJ1-2 | - | TRBV7-9 | CASSLASLVDYGYTF | TGTGCCAGCAGCTTAGCCTCACTTGTGGACTATGGCTACACCTTC
- | TRBJ1-3 | - | TRBV9 | CASSPSEGNLLYF | TGTGCCAGCAGCCCTAGTGAGGGAAACCTTCTATATTTT
- | TRBJ1-5 | TRBD1 | TRBV19 | CASEDRAAQPQHF | TGTGCCTCCGAGGACAGGGCGGCTCAGCCCCAGCATTTT
few | TRBJ2-5 | TRBD2 | TRBV7-9 | CASSILAGGIQETQYF | TGTGCCAGCAGCATCCTGGCGGGAGGGATCCAAGAGACCCAGTACTTC
- | TRBJ1-2 | - | TRBV7-2 | CASSLRGYGYTF | TGTGCCAGCAGCCTTAGGGGCTATGGCTACACCTTC
- | TRBJ2-3 | - | TRBV7-6 | CASSLAGVNTDTQYF | TGTGCCAGCAGCTTAGCGGGAGTGAACACAGATACGCAGTATTTT
- | TRBJ2-2 | - | TRBV7-3 | CASSLAYSNTGELFF | TGTGCCAGCAGCTTAGCGTACTCGAACACCGGGGAGCTGTTTTTT
few | TRBJ1-1 | - | TRBV18 | CASSLTMRNTEAFF | TGTGCCAGCTCCCTTACTATGAGGAACACTGAAGCTTTCTTT
- | TRBJ2-5 | - | TRBV6-5 | CASSYSTGSQETQYF | TGTGCCAGCAGTTACTCGACAGGAAGCCAAGAGACCCAGTACTTC
- | TRBJ1-2 | TRBD1 | TRBV19 | CASSSRTGRPEFYGYTF | TGTGCCAGTAGTAGCAGGACAGGCCGACCTGAATTCTATGGCTACACCTTC
once | TRBJ2-7 | TRBD1 | TRBV7-9 | CASSTGGSYEQYF | TGTGCCAGCAGTACAGGGGGCTCCTACGAGCAGTACTTC
- | TRBJ2-7 | TRBD2 | TRBV7-9 | CASSQLAGGSYEQYF | TGTGCCAGCAGCCAATTGGCGGGGGGAAGCTACGAGCAGTACTTC
- | TRBJ2-3 | - | TRBV7-8 | CASSPASGFVWSSTDTQYF | TGTGCCAGCAGCCCCGCGTCCGGTTTCGTGTGGTCTAGCACAGATACGCAGTATTTT
- | TRBJ2-3 | - | TRBV7-2 | CASSAGSWWEDTQYF | TGTGCCAGCAGCGCGGGTAGTTGGTGGGAAGATACGCAGTATTTT
once | TRBJ1-6 | - | TRBV28 | CASTTENNSPLHF | TGTGCCAGCACGACAGAAAATAATTCACCCCTCCACTTT
- | TRBJ1-2 | TRBD1 | TRBV18 | CASSPPGGTGEGYTF | TGTGCCAGCTCACCGCCTGGTGGGACAGGGGAAGGCTACACCTTC
once | TRBJ2-5 | - | TRBV5-1 | CASSLATAGSGETQYF | TGCGCCAGCAGCTTGGCAACAGCGGGTTCCGGGGAGACCCAGTACTTC
- | TRBJ1-6 | TRBD1 | TRBV5-1 | CASSVQGLDNSPLHF | TGCGCCAGCAGCGTACAGGGGCTCGATAATTCACCCCTCCACTTT
- | TRBJ1-1 | - | TRBV30 | CAWKTVPGGTEAFF | TGTGCCTGGAAGACGGTGCCGGGGGGAACTGAAGCTTTCTTT
- | TRBJ2-7 | - | TRBV12-3/TRBV12-4 | CASSPGHQDEQYF | TGTGCCAGCAGTCCGGGACACCAGGACGAGCAGTACTTC
- | TRBJ2-5 | - | TRBV21-1 | CASRLGEGETQYF | TGTGCCAGTAGGCTCGGGGAGGGAGAGACCCAGTACTTC